The TCR beta chain under discussion was sequenced for a study of glioma-infiltrating T cells. A word on this clonotype: The antigen is unknown.

TCR alpha and beta CDR3 regions were amplified from RNA using iRepertoire nested multiplex PCR. Tissue mRNA or PBMC total RNA, roughly 95-400 ng, went into one-step reverse transcription and amplification. TCRdb reprocessed the multiplex PCR reads with MiXCR, giving one entry per CDR3 protein. Of around 97,000 distinct CDR3 sequences in the sample, around 31% are singletons; the top ten hold 40% to 55%. Study-wide findings and caveats: Tissue and blood shared very few CDR3 sequences. Above-expected tissue-blood divergence occurred in all gliomas, most in low-grade ones.

The receptor's source is a human donor with low-grade glioma or glioblastoma, undergoing nonglioma brain surgery, or in good health (not recorded which). Sequenced input: glioma tissue, nonneoplastic brain tissue, or PBMCs (not recorded which).

CDR3 sequence reads: CASSPPGQAGGIAKNIQYF. The CDR3 bases are TGTGCCAGCTCACCACCGGGGCAGGCTGGGGGGATAGCCAAAAACATTCAGTACTTC. J is TRBJ2-4 and V is TRBV18; TRBD2 is a possible D gene (6 bases). Germline CDR1 reads KGHSH; CDR2 reads LQKENI. V lost 0 bases to trimming and J lost 0 bases, with 18 bases between them. This CDR3 has 19 residues.